This is a list of T cell receptor beta chains from one sample in a study of T-cell reconstitution after alpha-beta-depleted transplantation in children. MiXCR, applied by TCRdb to the PCR reads, yields one record per CDR3 protein. The sample contains about 78,000 distinct CDR3 sequences, 12% to 15% of which appear only once. The specimen comprised PBMCs, mostly from graft donor cells, sampled 180 days after TCRalphabeta/CD19-depleted stem cell transplant. The receptors shown here come from a male patient under 10 years old who had a stem cell transplant for acute lymphoblastic leukemia, so the T cells may come from the graft donor. The CDR3 runs from the conserved cysteine through the conserved F or W. A D gene is named only where the DNA matches it firmly. A clone size is listed for some rows: how often the clone was seen (once, few, many), or a class if it is expanded.

>NA|TRBV5-1|NA|TRBJ1-2
CASSSFWGDYGYTF
TGCGCCAGCAGCTCCTTCTGGGGGGACTATGGCTACACCTTC
>few|TRBV24-1|NA|TRBJ1-5
CATSDLLANQPQHF
TGTGCCACCAGTGATTTGTTGGCCAATCAGCCCCAGCATTTT
>NA|TRBV15|NA|TRBJ2-1
CATSRDMTYEQFF
TGTGCCACCAGCAGAGATATGACGTATGAGCAGTTCTTC
>few|TRBV27|NA|TRBJ2-7
CASSLITGYEQYF
TGTGCCAGCAGTTTAATAACAGGGTACGAGCAGTACTTC
>NA|TRBV10-3|NA|TRBJ2-6
CAIRTGPSSGANVLTF
TGTGCCATCAGAACGGGACCGAGCTCTGGGGCCAACGTCCTGACTTTC
>many|TRBV28|NA|TRBJ2-7
CASSLGQIYEQYF
TGTGCCAGCAGTTTAGGGCAGATCTACGAGCAGTACTTC
>many|TRBV20-1|NA|TRBJ2-7
CSAFYTYEQYF
TGCAGTGCTTTTTATACCTACGAGCAGTACTTC
>NA|TRBV30|TRBD1|TRBJ2-7
CAWSVLWGQGEDF
TGTGCCTGGAGTGTACTCTGGGGACAGGGCGAGGACTTC
>NA|TRBV11-1|TRBD1|TRBJ1-2
CASSSSQQGNGYTF
TGTGCCAGCAGCTCGTCTCAACAGGGGAATGGCTACACCTTC
>NA|TRBV15|NA|TRBJ2-7
CATSRGDSYEQYF
TGTGCCACCAGCAGAGGGGACTCATACGAGCAGTACTTC
>few|TRBV5-6|NA|TRBJ1-3
CASSLLAGIQGNTIYF
TGTGCCAGCAGCCTCTTGGCCGGGATCCAAGGAAACACCATATATTTT
>NA|TRBV20-1|TRBD1|TRBJ2-3
CSAPRTGTTDTQYF
TGCAGTGCACCGCGGACAGGGACCACAGATACGCAGTATTTT
>NA|TRBV10-3|TRBD2|TRBJ2-1
CAISEPAGLAHNEQFF
TGTGCCATCAGTGAGCCGGCGGGACTAGCCCACAATGAGCAGTTCTTC
>NA|TRBV6-2/TRBV6-3|NA|TRBJ1-1
CASSYRTTVMNTEAFF
TGTGCCAGCAGTTACAGGACGACAGTCATGAACACTGAAGCTTTCTTT